These T cell receptor beta chains were read from a single sample in a study of T-cell reconstitution after alpha-beta-depleted transplantation in children. MiXCR, run by TCRdb on the PCR reads, gives a single entry per CDR3 protein. The table records some 87,000 distinct CDR3 sequences, around 15% of them present only once. Source: PBMCs, mostly from graft donor cells, taken 180 days after TCRalphabeta/CD19-depleted stem cell transplant. The receptors shown here come from a male patient aged 2 to 9 who had a stem cell transplant for acute lymphoblastic leukemia, so the T cells may come from the graft donor. The CDR3 runs from the conserved cysteine through the conserved F or W. The D gene is left open where the match is weak. Not every row has a clone size; where given, it reads once, few, many or a size class.

CDR3 DNA: TGTGCCAGCAGCCTCCTAACCCGACAGGGGGGACTAACGACCGGGGAGCTGTTTTTT
CDR3 protein: CASSLLTRQGGLTTGELFF
V gene: TRBV7-6
D gene: TRBD1
J gene: TRBJ2-2
clone size: once

CDR3 DNA: TGTGCCAGCAGTCTCGACAGGGGCTACAATGAGCAGTTCTTC
CDR3 protein: CASSLDRGYNEQFF
V gene: TRBV12-3/TRBV12-4
D gene: TRBD1
J gene: TRBJ2-1
clone size: NA

CDR3 DNA: TGTGCCAGCAGCTTCAGACTAGGGTTGACAGATACGCAGTATTTT
CDR3 protein: CASSFRLGLTDTQYF
V gene: TRBV13
D gene: NA
J gene: TRBJ2-3
clone size: NA

CDR3 DNA: TGTGCCAGCAGTTACTCGAACACAGGGAACTCCTACGAGCAGTACTTC
CDR3 protein: CASSYSNTGNSYEQYF
V gene: TRBV6-2/TRBV6-3
D gene: NA
J gene: TRBJ2-7
clone size: NA

CDR3 DNA: TGTGCCAGCAGCTTAGAACAGAGCTATGGCTACACCTTC
CDR3 protein: CASSLEQSYGYTF
V gene: TRBV7-9
D gene: NA
J gene: TRBJ1-2
clone size: few

CDR3 DNA: TGTGCCAGCCCTAGAGAGTTAAATCAGCCCCAGCATTTT
CDR3 protein: CASPRELNQPQHF
V gene: TRBV6-1
D gene: NA
J gene: TRBJ1-5
clone size: few

CDR3 DNA: TGCAGTGCTACCCGACGACTAGCGGGAGGGAATGAGCAGTTCTTC
CDR3 protein: CSATRRLAGGNEQFF
V gene: TRBV20-1
D gene: TRBD2
J gene: TRBJ2-1
clone size: NA

CDR3 DNA: TGTGCCAGCAGCCCCCGGACTAGCGGGGGGCCCCTATTAGACACAGATACGCAGTATTTT
CDR3 protein: CASSPRTSGGPLLDTDTQYF
V gene: TRBV11-1
D gene: TRBD2
J gene: TRBJ2-3
clone size: NA

CDR3 DNA: TGTGCCTCTTCAGGGGTTCCCAACTATGGCTACACCTTC
CDR3 protein: CASSGVPNYGYTF
V gene: TRBV19
D gene: NA
J gene: TRBJ1-2
clone size: few

CDR3 DNA: TGCAGTGCTAGAGACAGGGAAGCATTGACCTACAATGAGCAGTTCTTC
CDR3 protein: CSARDREALTYNEQFF
V gene: TRBV20-1
D gene: NA
J gene: TRBJ2-1
clone size: NA

CDR3 DNA: TGCAGTGCTAGAGACTTGATACCGAACACTGAAGCTTTCTTT
CDR3 protein: CSARDLIPNTEAFF
V gene: TRBV20-1
D gene: NA
J gene: TRBJ1-1
clone size: NA

CDR3 DNA: TGTGCCAGCTCACCACGACGGACTAGCAATGAGCAGTTCTTC
CDR3 protein: CASSPRRTSNEQFF
V gene: TRBV18
D gene: TRBD2
J gene: TRBJ2-1
clone size: NA

CDR3 DNA: TGTGCCAGCAGCTACGGAGAGGGTAGGGGTTCCTACGAGCATTACTTC
CDR3 protein: CASSYGEGRGSYEHYF
V gene: TRBV5-5
D gene: NA
J gene: TRBJ2-7
clone size: NA

CDR3 DNA: TGTGCCAGCAGTTACTCGACAGGTTTTGAAGCTTTCTTT
CDR3 protein: CASSYSTGFEAFF
V gene: TRBV6-5
D gene: NA
J gene: TRBJ1-1
clone size: NA

CDR3 DNA: TGTGCCAGCTCCGCCGGGACAGATAATTCACCCCTCCACTTT
CDR3 protein: CASSAGTDNSPLHF
V gene: TRBV18
D gene: TRBD1
J gene: TRBJ1-6
clone size: NA

CDR3 DNA: TGCGCCAGCAGCCGCTCGGGGGGCCCGAACACCGGGGAGCTGTTTTTT
CDR3 protein: CASSRSGGPNTGELFF
V gene: TRBV4-3
D gene: NA
J gene: TRBJ2-2
clone size: many

CDR3 DNA: TGTGCCAGCAGCTCGATGACAGCGACGGAATACGAGCAGTACTTC
CDR3 protein: CASSSMTATEYEQYF
V gene: TRBV7-9
D gene: NA
J gene: TRBJ2-7
clone size: NA

CDR3 DNA: TGTGCCAGCAGCCGAGGGACAGCCCGCGAGCAGTACTTC
CDR3 protein: CASSRGTAREQYF
V gene: TRBV7-9
D gene: TRBD1
J gene: TRBJ2-7
clone size: NA

CDR3 DNA: TGCGCCAGCAGCTTGGTTGGAGGTGATGGCTACACCTTC
CDR3 protein: CASSLVGGDGYTF
V gene: TRBV5-1
D gene: NA
J gene: TRBJ1-2
clone size: NA

CDR3 DNA: TGTGCCAGCAGTTTATCTAGGGGCTGGAATCAGCCCCAGCATTTT
CDR3 protein: CASSLSRGWNQPQHF
V gene: TRBV12-3/TRBV12-4
D gene: NA
J gene: TRBJ1-5
clone size: NA

CDR3 DNA: TGTGCCAGCAGCCAAGATTTGGCTAGCGCCTACAATGAGCAGTTCTTC
CDR3 protein: CASSQDLASAYNEQFF
V gene: TRBV4-2
D gene: NA
J gene: TRBJ2-1
clone size: NA

CDR3 DNA: TGCAGTGCTAGAGTAGGGTCCGGGGAGACCCAGTACTTC
CDR3 protein: CSARVGSGETQYF
V gene: TRBV20-1
D gene: NA
J gene: TRBJ2-5
clone size: NA

CDR3 DNA: TGCGCCAGCAGCTTGGACAGGGGCGAAGCTTTCTTT
CDR3 protein: CASSLDRGEAFF
V gene: TRBV5-1
D gene: TRBD1
J gene: TRBJ1-1
clone size: NA

CDR3 DNA: TGCGCCAGCAGCCAAGATACAGGGATGACACCCTACGAGCAGTACTTC
CDR3 protein: CASSQDTGMTPYEQYF
V gene: TRBV4-3
D gene: NA
J gene: TRBJ2-7
clone size: NA

CDR3 DNA: TGTGCCAGCAGCTTCCGGGTCCCCGGGGGAGAGCAGTACTTC
CDR3 protein: CASSFRVPGGEQYF
V gene: TRBV5-4
D gene: NA
J gene: TRBJ2-7
clone size: NA

CDR3 DNA: TGTGCCAGCAGCTTAGTAGGGAATCTAATGAACACTGAAGCTTTCTTT
CDR3 protein: CASSLVGNLMNTEAFF
V gene: TRBV7-2
D gene: NA
J gene: TRBJ1-1
clone size: few

CDR3 DNA: TGCAGTGGAGGGAACCCTAACTATGGCTACACCTTC
CDR3 protein: CSGGNPNYGYTF
V gene: TRBV20-1
D gene: NA
J gene: TRBJ1-2
clone size: NA

CDR3 DNA: TGTGCCAGCAGTTCTGGACCGGGGGCCTACGAGCAGTACTTC
CDR3 protein: CASSSGPGAYEQYF
V gene: TRBV12-3/TRBV12-4
D gene: NA
J gene: TRBJ2-7
clone size: NA

CDR3 DNA: TGCGCCAGCAGCCAAATCCTTCATCCCAGGCGGGGAAAAGAGACCCAGTACTTC
CDR3 protein: CASSQILHPRRGKETQYF
V gene: TRBV4-3
D gene: NA
J gene: TRBJ2-5
clone size: few

CDR3 DNA: TGTGCCAGCACCGACGTGGGCACCAACACTGAAGCTTTCTTT
CDR3 protein: CASTDVGTNTEAFF
V gene: TRBV7-9
D gene: NA
J gene: TRBJ1-1
clone size: few

CDR3 DNA: TGTGCCACCGGGACCGGGACGGTTAACACCGGGGAGCTGTTTTTT
CDR3 protein: CATGTGTVNTGELFF
V gene: TRBV24-1
D gene: NA
J gene: TRBJ2-2
clone size: few

CDR3 DNA: TGTGCCAGCAGCCCGTACTTCGGGGAGGAGCCCCAGCATTTT
CDR3 protein: CASSPYFGEEPQHF
V gene: TRBV7-2
D gene: NA
J gene: TRBJ1-5
clone size: NA

CDR3 DNA: TGTGCCAGCAGCCGACTAGCGGGGATTATGGAGACCCAGTACTTC
CDR3 protein: CASSRLAGIMETQYF
V gene: TRBV7-9
D gene: TRBD2
J gene: TRBJ2-5
clone size: few

CDR3 DNA: TGTGCCAGCAGTTACTTAGGACAGGGGCACAACTATGGCTACACCTTC
CDR3 protein: CASSYLGQGHNYGYTF
V gene: TRBV6-5
D gene: TRBD1
J gene: TRBJ1-2
clone size: NA

CDR3 DNA: TGTGCCAGTAGTCCGTCGACGGAGAACACTGAAGCTTTCTTT
CDR3 protein: CASSPSTENTEAFF
V gene: TRBV19
D gene: NA
J gene: TRBJ1-1
clone size: few

CDR3 DNA: TGCAGTGCTTCTGGTTCAACTAATGAAAAACTGTTTTTT
CDR3 protein: CSASGSTNEKLFF
V gene: TRBV20-1
D gene: NA
J gene: TRBJ1-4
clone size: NA

CDR3 DNA: TGTGCCAGCAGCTTGGTGTATCAAGGGAGCTCCTACGAGCAGTACTTC
CDR3 protein: CASSLVYQGSSYEQYF
V gene: TRBV5-5
D gene: NA
J gene: TRBJ2-7
clone size: NA

CDR3 DNA: TGCAGCGTTGAGGGGCTAGCGGGGGGGCACCGAGCCCAAAGCTCCTACAATGAGCAGTTCTTC
CDR3 protein: CSVEGLAGGHRAQSSYNEQFF
V gene: TRBV29-1
D gene: TRBD2
J gene: TRBJ2-1
clone size: few

CDR3 DNA: TGCAGTGCTAGAGATTTCAGGAAGGGGGGTGCTTATACGCAGTATTTT
CDR3 protein: CSARDFRKGGAYTQYF
V gene: TRBV20-1
D gene: NA
J gene: TRBJ2-3
clone size: NA

CDR3 DNA: TGTGCCAGCAGCCAAGTGAGGGGTACTGAAGCTTTCTTT
CDR3 protein: CASSQVRGTEAFF
V gene: TRBV3-1
D gene: NA
J gene: TRBJ1-1
clone size: NA

CDR3 DNA: TGTGCCAGCAGTGTTGGGTATAAGGGAGAGTACTTC
CDR3 protein: CASSVGYKGEYF
V gene: TRBV2
D gene: NA
J gene: TRBJ2-7
clone size: few

CDR3 DNA: TGTGCCAACGTGCCCCTGGCAGCTTTCTCTGAAGCTTTCTTT
CDR3 protein: CANVPLAAFSEAFF
V gene: TRBV13
D gene: NA
J gene: TRBJ1-1
clone size: few

CDR3 DNA: TGCAGTGCTAGAGACCTCAGGGGGCTGGATGGCTACACCTTC
CDR3 protein: CSARDLRGLDGYTF
V gene: TRBV20-1
D gene: TRBD1
J gene: TRBJ1-2
clone size: NA

CDR3 DNA: TGTGCCAGCAGTTTGTGGGGTCAGGAGCAGTTCTTC
CDR3 protein: CASSLWGQEQFF
V gene: TRBV12-3/TRBV12-4
D gene: NA
J gene: TRBJ2-1
clone size: NA